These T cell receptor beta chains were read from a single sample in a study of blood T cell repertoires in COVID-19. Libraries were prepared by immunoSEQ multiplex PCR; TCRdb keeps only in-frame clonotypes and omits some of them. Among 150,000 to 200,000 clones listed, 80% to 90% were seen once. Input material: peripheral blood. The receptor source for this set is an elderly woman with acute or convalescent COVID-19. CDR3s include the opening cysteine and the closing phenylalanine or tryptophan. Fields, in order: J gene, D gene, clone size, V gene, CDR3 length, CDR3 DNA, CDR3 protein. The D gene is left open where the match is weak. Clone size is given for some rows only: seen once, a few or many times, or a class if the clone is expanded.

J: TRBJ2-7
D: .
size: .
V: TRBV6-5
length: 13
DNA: TGTGCCACCCGCGGAGGGCCGGTCTACGAGCAGTACTTC
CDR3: CATRGGPVYEQYF

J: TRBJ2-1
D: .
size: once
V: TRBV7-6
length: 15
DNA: TGTGCCAGCACGGCGGGCAGCGTAGCGAGCAATGAGCAGTTCTTC
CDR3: CASTAGSVASNEQFF

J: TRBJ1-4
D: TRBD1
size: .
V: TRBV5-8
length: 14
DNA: TGTGCCAGCAGCTTCGACAGGGGCAATGGAAAACTGTTTTTT
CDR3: CASSFDRGNGKLFF

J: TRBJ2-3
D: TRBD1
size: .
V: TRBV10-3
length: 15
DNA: TGTGCCATCAGTGCTGGGACAGGGAGTACAGATACGCAGTATTTT
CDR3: CAISAGTGSTDTQYF

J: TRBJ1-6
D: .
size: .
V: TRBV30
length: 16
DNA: TGTGCCTGGAGTGTTACGGGGAGCTCCTATAATTCACCCCTCCACTTT
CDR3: CAWSVTGSSYNSPLHF

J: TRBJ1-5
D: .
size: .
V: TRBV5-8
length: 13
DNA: TGTGCCAGCAGCTTGCGGGGGAATCAGCCCCAGCATTTT
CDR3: CASSLRGNQPQHF

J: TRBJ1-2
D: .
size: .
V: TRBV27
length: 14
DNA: TGTGCCTCCGGACGGGGGGGGTTAGACTATGGCTACACCTTC
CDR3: CASGRGGLDYGYTF

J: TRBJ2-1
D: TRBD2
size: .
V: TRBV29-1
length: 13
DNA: TGCAGCGTTGAGACTAGCGGATACAATGAGCAGTTCTTC
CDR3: CSVETSGYNEQFF

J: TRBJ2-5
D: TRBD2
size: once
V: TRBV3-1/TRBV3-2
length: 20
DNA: TGTGCCAGCAGCCAATACCCGCCTACCGGGACTAGCGGGAAACAAGAGACCCAGTACTTC
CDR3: CASSQYPPTGTSGKQETQYF

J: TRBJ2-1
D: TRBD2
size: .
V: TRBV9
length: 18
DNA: TGTGCCAGCAGCGTAGAGGGGGGACTAGCGGGCTCCTACAATGAGCAGTTCTTC
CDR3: CASSVEGGLAGSYNEQFF

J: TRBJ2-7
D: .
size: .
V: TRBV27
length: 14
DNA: TGTGCCAGCAGTTTATCGGGCATGGCCTACGAGCAGTACTTC
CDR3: CASSLSGMAYEQYF

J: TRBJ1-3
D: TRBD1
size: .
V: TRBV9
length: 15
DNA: TGTGCCAGCAGCCCCCGCGCGACAGGGGGCTACACCATATATTTT
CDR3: CASSPRATGGYTIYF

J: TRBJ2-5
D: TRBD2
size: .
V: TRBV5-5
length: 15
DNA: TGTGCCAGCAGCTTGCCGGGACTAGTACAAGAGACCCAGTACTTC
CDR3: CASSLPGLVQETQYF

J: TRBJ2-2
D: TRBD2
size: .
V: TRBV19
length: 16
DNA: TGTGCCAGTAGTTGGACTAGCGGGATAAACACCGGGGAGCTGTTTTTT
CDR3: CASSWTSGINTGELFF

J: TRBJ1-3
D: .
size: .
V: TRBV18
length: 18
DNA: TGTGCCAGCTCACCGCTCTTACTCCAGGGTATCTCTGGAAACACCATATATTTT
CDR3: CASSPLLLQGISGNTIYF

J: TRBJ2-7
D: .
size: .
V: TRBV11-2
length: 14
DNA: TGTGCCAGCAGCTTAGCGATTCGGGGGTACGAGCAGTACTTC
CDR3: CASSLAIRGYEQYF

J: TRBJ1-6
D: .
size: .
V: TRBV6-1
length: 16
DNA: TGTGCCAGCAGTGCCTCGACAGAGACTCCGAATTCACCCCTCCACTTT
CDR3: CASSASTETPNSPLHF

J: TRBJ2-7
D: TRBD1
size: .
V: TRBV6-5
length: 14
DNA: TGTGCCAGCAGTCCGGGACAGGGGGCCTACGAGCAGTACTTC
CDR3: CASSPGQGAYEQYF

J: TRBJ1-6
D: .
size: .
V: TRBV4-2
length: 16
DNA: TGTGCCAGCAGCCAAGGGATGGACAGCTCAAATTCACCCCTCCACTTT
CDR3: CASSQGMDSSNSPLHF

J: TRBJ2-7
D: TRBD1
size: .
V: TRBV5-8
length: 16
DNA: TGTGCCAGCAGCGCTGGACAGGGAGGAGTAAGCTACGAGCAGTACTTC
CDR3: CASSAGQGGVSYEQYF

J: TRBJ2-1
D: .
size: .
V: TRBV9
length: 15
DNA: TGTGCCAGCAGCGTAGGGGCTAGCCATCACAATGAGCAGTTCTTC
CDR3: CASSVGASHHNEQFF

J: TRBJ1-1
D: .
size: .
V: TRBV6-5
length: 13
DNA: TGTGCCAGCAGTCGTAGTACGAACACTGAAGCTTTCTTT
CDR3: CASSRSTNTEAFF